Listed below are T cell receptor beta chains from one sample, sequenced in a study of vaccination and CD4 T cells after COVID-19. Their target antigens are unknown. TCRdb fed the PCR reads into MiXCR, producing one record per CDR3 protein. Of approximately 11,000 distinct CDR3 sequences detected, 25% to 30% appear once; the ten largest clones hold about a fifth. Specimen: CD4+ T cells from blood, cultured in vitro. All receptors come from a human donor in good health. Each CDR3 is given with its conserved first and last residue. D genes are given only for firm matches. Where a row states a size, it is once, few, many or the class of an expanded clone; other rows omit it.

d_call j_call clone_size v_call cdr3_aa cdr3_nt
NA TRBJ2-7 few TRBV7-8 CASSSVRGNYHEQYF TGTGCCAGCAGCTCCGTTCGGGGGAACTACCACGAGCAGTACTTC
NA TRBJ1-2 NA TRBV30 CATGTNYGYTF TGTGCGACGGGGACGAACTATGGCTACACCTTC
NA TRBJ2-5 NA TRBV29-1 CSVLDPGETQYF TGCAGCGTTTTGGACCCGGGAGAGACCCAGTACTTC
NA TRBJ2-5 NA TRBV12-3/TRBV12-4 CASSRGRTETQYF TGTGCCAGCAGCCGAGGACGAACGGAGACCCAGTACTTC
NA TRBJ2-7 NA TRBV7-9 CASSAQRLDYEQYF TGTGCCAGCAGCGCCCAACGACTGGATTACGAGCAGTACTTC
TRBD1 TRBJ2-6 NA TRBV6-4 CASSPQGAIGANVLTF TGTGCCAGCAGCCCACAGGGGGCTATTGGGGCCAACGTCCTGACTTTC
NA TRBJ1-4 NA TRBV20-1 CSARSIHHNEKLFF TGCAGTGCTAGGTCAATTCACCATAATGAAAAACTGTTTTTT
TRBD1 TRBJ2-5 NA TRBV5-1 CASSLGTEETQYF TGCGCCAGCAGCCTAGGGACAGAAGAGACCCAGTACTTC
TRBD1 TRBJ1-2 NA TRBV5-4 CASSRIPDRGNYGYTF TGTGCCAGCAGCCGAATTCCGGACAGGGGAAACTATGGCTACACCTTC
NA TRBJ2-1 NA TRBV27 CASSKLASSYNEQFF TGTGCCAGCAGTAAACTAGCCAGCTCCTACAATGAGCAGTTCTTC